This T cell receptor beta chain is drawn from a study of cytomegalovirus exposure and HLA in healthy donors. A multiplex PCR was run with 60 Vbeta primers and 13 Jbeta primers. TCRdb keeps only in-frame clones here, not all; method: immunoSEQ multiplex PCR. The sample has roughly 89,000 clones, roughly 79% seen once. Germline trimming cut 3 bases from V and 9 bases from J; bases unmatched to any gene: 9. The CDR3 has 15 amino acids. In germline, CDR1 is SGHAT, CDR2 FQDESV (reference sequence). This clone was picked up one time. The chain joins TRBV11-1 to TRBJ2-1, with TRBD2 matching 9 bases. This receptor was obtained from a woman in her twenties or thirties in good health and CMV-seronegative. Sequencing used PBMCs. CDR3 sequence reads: CASSFRVAGESEQFF. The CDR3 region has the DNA TGTGCCAGCAGCTTCAGGGTAGCGGGAGAAAGTGAGCAGTTCTTC. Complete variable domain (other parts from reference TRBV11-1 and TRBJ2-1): EAEVAQSPRYKITEKSQAVAFWCDPISGHATLYWYRQILGQGPELLVQFQDESVVDDSQLPKDRFSAERLKGVDSTLKIQPAELGDSAMYLCASSFRVAGESEQFFGPGTRLTVL.